The rows below give T cell receptor beta chains drawn from one sample of a study of blood T cell repertoires in COVID-19. Sequenced by immunoSEQ multiplex PCR; TCRdb stores in-frame clones only, minus some. The profile shows 70,000 to 100,000 clones, roughly 75% of them singletons. The sample taken for sequencing was peripheral blood. These receptors were collected from a woman in her fifties or sixties with acute or convalescent COVID-19. Each CDR3 is given with its conserved first and last residue. The order of the fields is D gene, clone size, V gene, J gene, CDR3 DNA, CDR3 protein. A D gene is named only where the DNA matches it firmly. Clone size is given for some rows only: seen once, a few or many times, or a class if the clone is expanded.

D gene: TRBD1
clone size: NA
V gene: TRBV4-3
J gene: TRBJ1-1
CDR3 DNA: TGCGCCAGCAGCCCGGAGGGGACAGTCTACACTGAAGCTTTCTTT
CDR3 protein: CASSPEGTVYTEAFF

D gene: TRBD2
clone size: NA
V gene: TRBV28
J gene: TRBJ2-1
CDR3 DNA: TGTGCCAGCCTTGGGACTAGCGGGGGGAGCTCCTACAATGAGCAGTTCTTC
CDR3 protein: CASLGTSGGSSYNEQFF

D gene: NA
clone size: NA
V gene: TRBV29-1
J gene: TRBJ1-2
CDR3 DNA: TGCAGCGTTGAAGATTGGGGCACAACTAACTATGGCTACACCTTC
CDR3 protein: CSVEDWGTTNYGYTF

D gene: TRBD2
clone size: NA
V gene: TRBV2
J gene: TRBJ2-7
CDR3 DNA: TGTGCCACATTCCGGGGGGATTCCTACGAGCAGTACTTC
CDR3 protein: CATFRGDSYEQYF

D gene: NA
clone size: NA
V gene: TRBV28
J gene: TRBJ1-5
CDR3 DNA: TGTGCCAGCAGTTTGCAACTTTTCCGTAGCAATCAGCCCCAGCATTTT
CDR3 protein: CASSLQLFRSNQPQHF

D gene: NA
clone size: few
V gene: TRBV18
J gene: TRBJ2-7
CDR3 DNA: TGTGCCAGCTCACCTCCTGACTCTTACGAGCAGTACTTC
CDR3 protein: CASSPPDSYEQYF

D gene: NA
clone size: NA
V gene: TRBV19
J gene: TRBJ1-2
CDR3 DNA: TGTGCCAGTAGCCTCCGGGACAAGCTCTATTTGCGCGGCTACACCTTC
CDR3 protein: CASSLRDKLYLRGYTF

D gene: TRBD1
clone size: NA
V gene: TRBV7-2
J gene: TRBJ2-7
CDR3 DNA: TGTGCCAGCAGCTTAGTAAGGACAGGGGGACCTTACGAGCAGTACTTC
CDR3 protein: CASSLVRTGGPYEQYF

D gene: TRBD2
clone size: NA
V gene: TRBV29-1
J gene: TRBJ2-1
CDR3 DNA: TGCAGCGTTACTAGCGGGGGGGAAAATGAGCAGTTCTTC
CDR3 protein: CSVTSGGENEQFF

D gene: NA
clone size: NA
V gene: TRBV2
J gene: TRBJ1-3
CDR3 DNA: TGTGCCAGCAGCCCTGAGGGGGGGATCCGCTCTGGAAACACCATATATTTT
CDR3 protein: CASSPEGGIRSGNTIYF

D gene: NA
clone size: NA
V gene: TRBV28
J gene: TRBJ1-3
CDR3 DNA: TGTGCCAGCAGACCCCACGGGGGGGGAAACACCATATATTTT
CDR3 protein: CASRPHGGGNTIYF

D gene: NA
clone size: NA
V gene: TRBV5-6
J gene: TRBJ1-3
CDR3 DNA: TGTGCCAGCAGCTTTCATTTCTCTGGAAACACCATATATTTT
CDR3 protein: CASSFHFSGNTIYF

D gene: TRBD1
clone size: few
V gene: TRBV6-1
J gene: TRBJ1-2
CDR3 DNA: TGTGCCAGCAGTGAGACAGGGGTACGAGGCTACACCTTC
CDR3 protein: CASSETGVRGYTF

D gene: TRBD1
clone size: NA
V gene: TRBV7-2
J gene: TRBJ1-1
CDR3 DNA: TGTGCCAGCAGCACTCGGACAGGGGTGGGAACTGAAGCTTTCTTT
CDR3 protein: CASSTRTGVGTEAFF

D gene: TRBD1
clone size: NA
V gene: TRBV19
J gene: TRBJ1-5
CDR3 DNA: TGTGCCAGTAGTCCTACAGGGGGGAGCAATCAGCCCCAGCATTTT
CDR3 protein: CASSPTGGSNQPQHF

D gene: NA
clone size: NA
V gene: TRBV28
J gene: TRBJ1-5
CDR3 DNA: TGTGCCAGCAGTAAGCAGGATCCCCATCAGCCCCAGCATTTT
CDR3 protein: CASSKQDPHQPQHF

D gene: TRBD1
clone size: NA
V gene: TRBV12-3/TRBV12-4
J gene: TRBJ2-7
CDR3 DNA: TGTGCCAGCAGTTTTGGGACAGCGTACGAGCAGTACTTC
CDR3 protein: CASSFGTAYEQYF

D gene: NA
clone size: NA
V gene: TRBV5-1
J gene: TRBJ1-2
CDR3 DNA: TGCGCCAGCAGCTGGGGTTCAGGGAACTATGGCTACACCTTC
CDR3 protein: CASSWGSGNYGYTF

D gene: TRBD2
clone size: few
V gene: TRBV28
J gene: TRBJ2-5
CDR3 DNA: TGTGCCAGCAGTTTCCTAGCGGGGCAAGAGACCCAGTACTTC
CDR3 protein: CASSFLAGQETQYF

D gene: NA
clone size: few
V gene: TRBV19
J gene: TRBJ2-3
CDR3 DNA: TGTGCCAGTAGCACTAGAACTGGCACAGATACGCAGTATTTT
CDR3 protein: CASSTRTGTDTQYF

D gene: NA
clone size: few
V gene: TRBV7-7
J gene: TRBJ1-6
CDR3 DNA: TGTGCCAGCAGCAACAGGGTTGGGTCACCCCTCCACTTT
CDR3 protein: CASSNRVGSPLHF

D gene: NA
clone size: NA
V gene: TRBV5-1
J gene: TRBJ2-3
CDR3 DNA: TGCGCCAGCAGCCCCGGACAGTTATTAGATACGCAGTATTTT
CDR3 protein: CASSPGQLLDTQYF

D gene: NA
clone size: few
V gene: TRBV9
J gene: TRBJ1-1
CDR3 DNA: TGTGCCAGCAGCGTAGTCTCGACGGGGAGGACTGAAGCTTTCTTT
CDR3 protein: CASSVVSTGRTEAFF

D gene: NA
clone size: NA
V gene: TRBV5-8
J gene: TRBJ1-1
CDR3 DNA: TGTGCCAGCAGCTCCCAGGCAGGGTACACTGAAGCTTTCTTT
CDR3 protein: CASSSQAGYTEAFF

D gene: TRBD1
clone size: few
V gene: TRBV5-5
J gene: TRBJ1-5
CDR3 DNA: TGTGCCAGCAGCCTGGGACAGGGAAGCAATCAGCCCCAGCATTTT
CDR3 protein: CASSLGQGSNQPQHF

D gene: NA
clone size: NA
V gene: TRBV6-5
J gene: TRBJ2-5
CDR3 DNA: TGTGCCAGCAGTTCAAATTTTAGGGGTAAAGAGACCCAGTACTTC
CDR3 protein: CASSSNFRGKETQYF

D gene: NA
clone size: NA
V gene: TRBV2
J gene: TRBJ2-3
CDR3 DNA: TGTGCCAGCAGTGGGGACTGGAGTAACACAGATACGCAGTATTTT
CDR3 protein: CASSGDWSNTDTQYF

D gene: TRBD1
clone size: NA
V gene: TRBV30
J gene: TRBJ1-5
CDR3 DNA: TGTGCCTGGAGTGGGAGACAGGGGGCTAAGCCCCAGCATTTT
CDR3 protein: CAWSGRQGAKPQHF

D gene: TRBD1
clone size: NA
V gene: TRBV5-5
J gene: TRBJ1-2
CDR3 DNA: TGTGCCAGCAGCTTCCAGGACAGGGGGCTTTTAGATGGCTACACCTTC
CDR3 protein: CASSFQDRGLLDGYTF

D gene: TRBD1
clone size: NA
V gene: TRBV12-3/TRBV12-4
J gene: TRBJ2-3
CDR3 DNA: TGTGCCAGCAGTACAGGGGGGCCAGATACGCAGTATTTT
CDR3 protein: CASSTGGPDTQYF

D gene: TRBD1
clone size: NA
V gene: TRBV7-9
J gene: TRBJ2-5
CDR3 DNA: TGTGCCAGCAGCATCGGACAGGGTCAAGAGACCCAGTACTTC
CDR3 protein: CASSIGQGQETQYF

D gene: TRBD2
clone size: NA
V gene: TRBV10-2
J gene: TRBJ2-3
CDR3 DNA: TGCGCCAGCAGTGAGTCGATAAGCGGGGGCCTGGGAGATACGCAGTATTTT
CDR3 protein: CASSESISGGLGDTQYF

D gene: NA
clone size: medium-sized
V gene: TRBV15
J gene: TRBJ1-1
CDR3 DNA: TGTGCCACCAGCAGAGAACGGGTTGCTGAAGCTTTCTTT
CDR3 protein: CATSRERVAEAFF

D gene: TRBD1
clone size: NA
V gene: TRBV14
J gene: TRBJ2-7
CDR3 DNA: TGTGCCAGCAGCCAAGAGGGCAGGGGGCGCTCCTACGAGCAGTACTTC
CDR3 protein: CASSQEGRGRSYEQYF

D gene: NA
clone size: NA
V gene: TRBV5-6
J gene: TRBJ2-3
CDR3 DNA: TGTGCCAGCAGCTCAGACTCAACAGATACGCAGTATTTT
CDR3 protein: CASSSDSTDTQYF

D gene: NA
clone size: NA
V gene: TRBV28
J gene: TRBJ1-2
CDR3 DNA: TGTGCCAGCAGTTTACCCCTCTTAGCCGCCAATTATGGCTACACCTTC
CDR3 protein: CASSLPLLAANYGYTF

D gene: NA
clone size: NA
V gene: TRBV2
J gene: TRBJ2-7
CDR3 DNA: TGTGCCAGCAGTGGCCTATTGGAACAAGCGCGGGAGCAGTACTTC
CDR3 protein: CASSGLLEQAREQYF

D gene: NA
clone size: NA
V gene: TRBV7-2
J gene: TRBJ2-5
CDR3 DNA: TGTGCCAGCAGCTCCTCGAGACCGGGAAACCAAGAGACCCAGTACTTC
CDR3 protein: CASSSSRPGNQETQYF

D gene: TRBD2
clone size: NA
V gene: TRBV4-2
J gene: TRBJ2-5
CDR3 DNA: TGTGCCAGCAGCCCCCAGACTAGCGGGGGTGGGGAGACCCAGTACTTC
CDR3 protein: CASSPQTSGGGETQYF

D gene: TRBD1
clone size: NA
V gene: TRBV5-1
J gene: TRBJ2-3
CDR3 DNA: TGCGCCAGCCTTCGCGACAGGGGCACAGATACGCAGTATTTT
CDR3 protein: CASLRDRGTDTQYF

D gene: NA
clone size: NA
V gene: TRBV19
J gene: TRBJ1-3
CDR3 DNA: TGTGCCAGCCAATACAGGAACTACCTCTCCGGAAACACCATATATTTT
CDR3 protein: CASQYRNYLSGNTIYF

D gene: NA
clone size: NA
V gene: TRBV7-2
J gene: TRBJ1-1
CDR3 DNA: TGTGCCAGCAGCTCCTCCAGGAGGGTCTCTGAAGCTTTCTTT
CDR3 protein: CASSSSRRVSEAFF

D gene: NA
clone size: NA
V gene: TRBV7-9
J gene: TRBJ1-2
CDR3 DNA: TGTGCCAGCACCGAGGGTTCGACATTCGACTATGGCTACACCTTC
CDR3 protein: CASTEGSTFDYGYTF

D gene: TRBD1
clone size: NA
V gene: TRBV28
J gene: TRBJ2-7
CDR3 DNA: TGTGCCAGCAGTATAGGTAGCAGGGGGCCTACCTACGAGCAGTACTTC
CDR3 protein: CASSIGSRGPTYEQYF

D gene: NA
clone size: NA
V gene: TRBV28
J gene: TRBJ2-6
CDR3 DNA: TGTGCCAGCAGTTTCCCCCCGGCTGGGGCCAACGTCCTGACTTTC
CDR3 protein: CASSFPPAGANVLTF

D gene: NA
clone size: few
V gene: TRBV19
J gene: TRBJ2-5
CDR3 DNA: TGTGCCAGTAGTATCAGGGGTCAAGAGACCCAGTACTTC
CDR3 protein: CASSIRGQETQYF

D gene: NA
clone size: NA
V gene: TRBV21-1
J gene: TRBJ1-1
CDR3 DNA: TGTGCCAGCCCCCAGTCGAGAGGTGAAGCTTTCTTT
CDR3 protein: CASPQSRGEAFF

D gene: TRBD1
clone size: NA
V gene: TRBV7-2
J gene: TRBJ2-7
CDR3 DNA: TGTGCCAGCAGCTTAGGGGACAGGAACGCCTACGAGCAGTACTTC
CDR3 protein: CASSLGDRNAYEQYF

D gene: NA
clone size: NA
V gene: TRBV12-3/TRBV12-4
J gene: TRBJ2-3
CDR3 DNA: TGTGCCAGCAGTCCCCATTCAGATACGCAGTATTTT
CDR3 protein: CASSPHSDTQYF

D gene: NA
clone size: NA
V gene: TRBV19
J gene: TRBJ1-6
CDR3 DNA: TGTGCCAGTAGTTCCGCCAGAAACAATAATTCACCCCTCCACTTT
CDR3 protein: CASSSARNNNSPLHF

D gene: TRBD1
clone size: NA
V gene: TRBV5-1
J gene: TRBJ2-1
CDR3 DNA: TGCGCCAGCAGCGCTATGACAGGGGACTACAATGAGCAGTTCTTC
CDR3 protein: CASSAMTGDYNEQFF

D gene: TRBD1
clone size: NA
V gene: TRBV18
J gene: TRBJ1-5
CDR3 DNA: TGTGCCAGCTCACTATCGGGACAGGGTGATCAGCCCCAGCATTTT
CDR3 protein: CASSLSGQGDQPQHF

D gene: TRBD2
clone size: NA
V gene: TRBV5-8
J gene: TRBJ2-3
CDR3 DNA: TGTGCCAGCAGCAGGGGACTAGCGGGGGAGACAGATACGCAGTATTTT
CDR3 protein: CASSRGLAGETDTQYF